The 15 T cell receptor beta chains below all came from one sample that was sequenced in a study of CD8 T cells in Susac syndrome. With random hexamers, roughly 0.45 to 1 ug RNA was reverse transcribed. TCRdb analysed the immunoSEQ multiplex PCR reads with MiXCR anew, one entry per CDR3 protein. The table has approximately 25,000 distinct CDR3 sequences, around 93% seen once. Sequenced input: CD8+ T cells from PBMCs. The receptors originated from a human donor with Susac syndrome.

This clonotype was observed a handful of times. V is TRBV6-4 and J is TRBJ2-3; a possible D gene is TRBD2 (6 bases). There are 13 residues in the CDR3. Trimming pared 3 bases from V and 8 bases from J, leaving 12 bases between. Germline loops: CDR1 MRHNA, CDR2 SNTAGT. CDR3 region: CASSEDLRGTQYF. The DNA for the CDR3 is TGTGCCAGCAGTGAGGATCTGCGGGGTACGCAGTATTTT.

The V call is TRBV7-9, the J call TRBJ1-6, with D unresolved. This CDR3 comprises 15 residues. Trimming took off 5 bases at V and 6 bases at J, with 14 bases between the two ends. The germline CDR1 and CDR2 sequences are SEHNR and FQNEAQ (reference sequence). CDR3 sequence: CASSINIGVNSPLHF. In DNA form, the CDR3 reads TGTGCCAGCAGCATTAATATTGGTGTTAATTCACCCCTCCACTTT.

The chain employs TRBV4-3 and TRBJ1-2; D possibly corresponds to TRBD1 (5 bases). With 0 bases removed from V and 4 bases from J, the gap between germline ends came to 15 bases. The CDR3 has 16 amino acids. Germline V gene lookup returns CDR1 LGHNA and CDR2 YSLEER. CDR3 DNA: TGCGCCAGCAGCCAAGATGAGGAAGGGGACGGCTATGGCTACACCTTC. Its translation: CASSQDEEGDGYGYTF.

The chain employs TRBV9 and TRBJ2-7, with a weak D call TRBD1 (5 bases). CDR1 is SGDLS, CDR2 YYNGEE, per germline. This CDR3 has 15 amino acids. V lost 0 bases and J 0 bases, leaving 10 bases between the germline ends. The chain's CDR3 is CASSVGWGSSYEQYF. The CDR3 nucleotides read TGTGCCAGCAGCGTAGGGTGGGGCAGCTCCTACGAGCAGTACTTC.

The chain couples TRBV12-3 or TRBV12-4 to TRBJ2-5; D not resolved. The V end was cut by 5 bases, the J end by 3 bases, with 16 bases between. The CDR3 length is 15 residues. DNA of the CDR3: TGTGCCAGCAGTCCTAATGGGCTAGTGGAAGAGACCCAGTACTTC. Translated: CASSPNGLVEETQYF.

The CDR3 here is CASVRHSWEVGFTDTQYF. The CDR3 DNA follows: TGTGCCAGCGTACGACATTCGTGGGAGGTCGGTTTCACAGATACGCAGTATTTT. The chain combines TRBV28 with TRBJ2-3, with D possibly matching TRBD2 (6 bases). The CDR3 length is 18 residues. Germline V gene data show CDR1 as MDHEN and CDR2 as SYDVKM. V was clipped by 8 bases and J by 2 bases, with 26 bases between them.

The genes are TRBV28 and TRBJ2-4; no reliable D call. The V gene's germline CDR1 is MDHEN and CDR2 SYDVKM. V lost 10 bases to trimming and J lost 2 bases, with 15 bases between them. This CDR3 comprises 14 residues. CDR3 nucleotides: TGTGCCATTTCCCGTGAGAATCCCAAAAACATTCAGTACTTC. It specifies CAISRENPKNIQYF.

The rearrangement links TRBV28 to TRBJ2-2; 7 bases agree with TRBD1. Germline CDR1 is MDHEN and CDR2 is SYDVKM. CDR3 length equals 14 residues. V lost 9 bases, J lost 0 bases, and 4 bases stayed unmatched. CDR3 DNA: TGTGCCAGTAGACAGGGATCGAACACCGGGGAGCTGTTTTTT. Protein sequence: CASRQGSNTGELFF.

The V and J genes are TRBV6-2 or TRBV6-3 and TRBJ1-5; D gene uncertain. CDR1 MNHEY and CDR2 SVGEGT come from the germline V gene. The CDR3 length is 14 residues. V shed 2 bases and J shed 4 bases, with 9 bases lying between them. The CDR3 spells CASSYPWPNQPQHF. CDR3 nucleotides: TGTGCCAGCAGTTACCCATGGCCTAATCAGCCCCAGCATTTT.

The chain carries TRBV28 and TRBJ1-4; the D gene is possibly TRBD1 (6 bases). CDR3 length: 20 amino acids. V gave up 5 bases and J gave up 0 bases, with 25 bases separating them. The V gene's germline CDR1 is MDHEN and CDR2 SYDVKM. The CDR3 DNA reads TGTGCCAGCAGTCCACCCGATCGGCAGGGGAAGTATCCAACTAATGAAAAACTGTTTTTT. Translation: CASSPPDRQGKYPTNEKLFF.

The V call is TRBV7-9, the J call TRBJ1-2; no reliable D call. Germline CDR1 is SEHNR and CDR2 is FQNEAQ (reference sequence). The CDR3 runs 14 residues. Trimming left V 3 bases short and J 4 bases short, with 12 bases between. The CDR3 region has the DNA TGTGCCAGCAGCTTGGCCCAGCAGTTCTATGGCTACACCTTC. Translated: CASSLAQQFYGYTF.

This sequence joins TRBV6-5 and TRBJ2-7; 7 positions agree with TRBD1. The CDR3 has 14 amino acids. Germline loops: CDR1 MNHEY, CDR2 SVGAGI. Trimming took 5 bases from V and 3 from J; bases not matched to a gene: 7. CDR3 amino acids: CASSNDRDDYEQYF. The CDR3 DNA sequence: TGTGCCAGCAGTAACGACAGGGATGACTACGAGCAGTACTTC.

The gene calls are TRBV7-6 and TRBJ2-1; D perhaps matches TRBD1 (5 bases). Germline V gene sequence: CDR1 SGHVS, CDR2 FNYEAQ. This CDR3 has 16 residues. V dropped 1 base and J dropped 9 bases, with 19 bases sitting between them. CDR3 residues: CASSLEISRQTLEQFF. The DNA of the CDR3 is TGTGCCAGCAGCTTAGAAATATCGCGACAGACCCTTGAGCAGTTCTTC.

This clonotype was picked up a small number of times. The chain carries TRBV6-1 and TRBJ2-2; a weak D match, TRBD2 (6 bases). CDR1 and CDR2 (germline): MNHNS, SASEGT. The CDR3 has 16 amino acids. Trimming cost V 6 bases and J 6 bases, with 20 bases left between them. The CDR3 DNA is TGTGCCAGCAGCTGGGGATCAGTGGGGGAGGCCGGGGAGCTGTTTTTT. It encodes CASSWGSVGEAGELFF.

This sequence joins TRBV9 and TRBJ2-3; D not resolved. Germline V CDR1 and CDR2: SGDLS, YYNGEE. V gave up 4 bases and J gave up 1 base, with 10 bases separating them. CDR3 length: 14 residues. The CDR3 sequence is CASSTDRGTDTQYF. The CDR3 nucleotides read TGTGCCAGCAGCACCGACCGGGGCACAGATACGCAGTATTTT.